The rows below give T cell receptor beta chains drawn from one sample of a study of beta chain features in type 1 diabetes. Repertoires were generated with immunoSEQ multiplex PCR, while TCRdb's copy carries only in-frame clones and drops some. The repertoire holds approximately 60,000 clones, with 40% to 65% as singletons. Sequenced: Tregs from blood. The source of these receptors is a woman aged 35 to 49 with type 1 diabetes. The CDR3 runs from the conserved cysteine through the conserved F or W. D genes are given only for firm matches. Size is omitted from some rows. Given values are once, few, many or a class for expanded clones.

CASSSVLSTAQETQYF | TGTGCCAGCAGCTCCGTCTTATCGACAGCCCAAGAGACCCAGTACTTC | NA | NA | TRBV7-9 | 16 | TRBJ2-5
CSVTVYSYEQYF | TGCAGCGTTACCGTCTACTCCTACGAGCAGTACTTC | NA | NA | TRBV29-1 | 12 | TRBJ2-7
CASRPTGGRGGYTF | TGTGCCAGCAGACCTACAGGGGGCAGGGGCGGCTACACCTTC | TRBD1 | NA | TRBV6-6 | 14 | TRBJ1-2
CASSFTGGETQYF | TGTGCCAGCAGCTTCACAGGGGGAGAGACCCAGTACTTC | TRBD1 | few | TRBV7-6 | 13 | TRBJ2-5
CASSFRGPNYGYTF | TGTGCCAGCAGTTTTAGGGGGCCAAATTATGGCTACACCTTC | TRBD1 | NA | TRBV6-5 | 14 | TRBJ1-2
CASSLGDRGGETQYF | TGTGCCAGCAGCCTCGGGGACAGGGGTGGCGAGACCCAGTACTTC | TRBD1 | NA | TRBV7-9 | 15 | TRBJ2-5
CASSFPTGPYGYTF | TGTGCCAGCAGTTTTCCGACAGGGCCCTATGGCTACACCTTC | TRBD1 | NA | TRBV28 | 14 | TRBJ1-2
CASTDRGGNTEAFF | TGCGCCAGCACCGACAGGGGAGGGAACACTGAAGCTTTCTTT | TRBD1 | few | TRBV5-1 | 14 | TRBJ1-1
CASSWTSEGLGGYTF | TGCGCCAGCAGCTGGACGTCTGAGGGATTGGGAGGCTACACCTTC | NA | medium-sized | TRBV5-1 | 15 | TRBJ1-2
CASSGQGRNYGYTF | TGTGCCAGCAGCGGACAGGGGAGGAACTATGGCTACACCTTC | TRBD1 | NA | TRBV9 | 14 | TRBJ1-2
CASRGRGLYNEQFF | TGTGCCAGCAGGGGTAGGGGGCTCTACAATGAGCAGTTCTTC | TRBD1 | NA | TRBV7-2 | 14 | TRBJ2-1
CASSLAQGIHEQYF | TGTGCCAGCAGCTTAGCCCAGGGTATCCACGAGCAGTACTTC | NA | NA | TRBV7-9 | 14 | TRBJ2-7
CASSFEGQGGNQPQHF | TGTGCCAGCAGCTTCGAGGGACAGGGAGGGAATCAGCCCCAGCATTTT | TRBD1 | NA | TRBV7-8 | 16 | TRBJ1-5
CSVEELAGATQYF | TGCAGCGTTGAAGAACTAGCGGGAGCGACCCAGTACTTC | TRBD2 | NA | TRBV29-1 | 13 | TRBJ2-5
CASRRPGGNEQFF | TGTGCCAGCAGGCGCCCCGGGGGCAATGAGCAGTTCTTC | NA | few | TRBV6-5 | 13 | TRBJ2-1
CASSETSGAYNEQFF | TGCGCCAGCAGCGAAACTAGCGGGGCTTACAATGAGCAGTTCTTC | TRBD2 | NA | TRBV5-1 | 15 | TRBJ2-1
CASSQDIAGTSYEQYF | TGTGCCAGCAGCCAAGATATAGCGGGGACCTCCTACGAGCAGTACTTC | TRBD2 | NA | TRBV4-2 | 16 | TRBJ2-7
CASSLMGQNTEAFF | TGTGCCAGCAGTCTAATGGGACAGAACACTGAAGCTTTCTTT | NA | NA | TRBV7-3 | 14 | TRBJ1-1
CASSPGQNYGYTF | TGTGCCAGCAGCCCGGGACAGAACTATGGCTACACCTTC | TRBD1 | NA | TRBV7-2 | 13 | TRBJ1-2
CASSYSRISGANVLTF | TGTGCCAGCAGTTACTCGAGGATTTCTGGGGCCAACGTCCTGACTTTC | NA | few | TRBV6-5 | 16 | TRBJ2-6
CASSPRPNSPLHF | TGTGCCAGCAGTCCCCGTCCTAATTCACCCCTCCACTTT | NA | NA | TRBV27 | 13 | TRBJ1-6
CASRAGELFF | TGTGCCTCCAGGGCCGGGGAGCTGTTTTTT | NA | once | TRBV6-5 | 10 | TRBJ2-2
CASSSPGEGTYEQYF | TGTGCCAGCAGTTCCCCGGGGGAGGGGACCTACGAGCAGTACTTC | TRBD2 | NA | TRBV27 | 15 | TRBJ2-7
CASSLVSGTDTQYF | TGTGCCAGCAGCTTAGTTTCAGGCACAGATACGCAGTATTTT | NA | few | TRBV7-2 | 14 | TRBJ2-3
CASSLSPGGTLNTEAFF | TGTGCCAGCAGCTTATCCCCGGGGGGGACGTTGAACACTGAAGCTTTCTTT | NA | few | TRBV7-9 | 17 | TRBJ1-1
CASSPGQGTDTQYF | TGCGCCAGCAGCCCCGGACAGGGAACAGATACGCAGTATTTT | TRBD1 | NA | TRBV5-1 | 14 | TRBJ2-3
CASTVNTEAFF | TGTGCCAGCACCGTGAACACTGAAGCTTTCTTT | NA | NA | TRBV28 | 11 | TRBJ1-1
CASSIGAGGIDEQFF | TGTGCCAGTAGTATAGGAGCGGGAGGCATCGATGAGCAGTTCTTC | TRBD2 | NA | TRBV19 | 15 | TRBJ2-1
CASSQRTDTDTQYF | TGCGCCAGCAGCCAACGGACAGACACAGATACGCAGTATTTT | NA | few | TRBV4-1 | 14 | TRBJ2-3
CASSQYTGELFF | TGTGCCAGCAGCCAATACACCGGGGAGCTGTTTTTT | NA | NA | TRBV7-9 | 12 | TRBJ2-2
CASSAGTANEQFF | TGTGCCAGCTCAGCCGGGACAGCTAATGAGCAGTTCTTC | TRBD1 | NA | TRBV18 | 13 | TRBJ2-1
CASSRTGRVDTQYF | TGTGCCAGCAGCCGGACAGGGAGAGTTGATACGCAGTATTTT | TRBD1 | few | TRBV7-8 | 14 | TRBJ2-3
CASSLIGEGTEAFF | TGTGCCAGCAGCTTGATTGGGGAGGGCACTGAAGCTTTCTTT | NA | NA | TRBV5-6 | 14 | TRBJ1-1
CASSSRATNTEAFF | TGCGCCAGCAGCTCCAGGGCTACGAACACTGAAGCTTTCTTT | NA | few | TRBV5-1 | 14 | TRBJ1-1
CAITASGSTDTQYF | TGTGCCATCACTGCTAGCGGGAGCACAGATACGCAGTATTTT | TRBD2 | NA | TRBV10-3 | 14 | TRBJ2-3
CASLPYRGPTYGYTF | TGTGCCAGTTTACCTTACAGGGGGCCAACCTATGGCTACACCTTC | TRBD1 | NA | TRBV28 | 15 | TRBJ1-2
CASSLGDRASQPQHF | TGTGCCAGCAGCTTGGGTGACAGGGCGAGTCAGCCCCAGCATTTT | TRBD1 | NA | TRBV7-6 | 15 | TRBJ1-5
CASSLESTGNTIYF | TGTGCCAGCAGCTTAGAATCTACTGGAAACACCATATATTTT | NA | NA | TRBV7-2 | 14 | TRBJ1-3
CASSPGLAGDEQFF | TGTGCCAGCAGTCCGGGACTAGCGGGAGATGAGCAGTTCTTC | TRBD2 | many | TRBV2 | 14 | TRBJ2-1
CASSPIGTGPTYTF | TGTGCCAGCTCACCAATCGGGACAGGCCCGACCTACACCTTC | TRBD1 | NA | TRBV18 | 14 | TRBJ1-2
CASSPRARGGGNQPQHF | TGTGCCAGCAGCCCCCGGGCCCGGGGAGGGGGCAATCAGCCCCAGCATTTT | NA | few | TRBV2 | 17 | TRBJ1-5
CASSPSGGSRYGYTF | TGTGCCAGCAGCCCATCAGGGGGCTCTCGTTATGGCTACACCTTC | TRBD1 | few | TRBV7-9 | 15 | TRBJ1-2
CASSATGESYNEQFF | TGCGCCAGCAGCGCAACAGGGGAATCTTACAATGAGCAGTTCTTC | TRBD1 | few | TRBV5-1 | 15 | TRBJ2-1
CASNFEAGGSDEQFF | TGTGCCAGCAATTTTGAGGCGGGAGGCTCGGATGAGCAGTTCTTC | TRBD2 | NA | TRBV9 | 15 | TRBJ2-1